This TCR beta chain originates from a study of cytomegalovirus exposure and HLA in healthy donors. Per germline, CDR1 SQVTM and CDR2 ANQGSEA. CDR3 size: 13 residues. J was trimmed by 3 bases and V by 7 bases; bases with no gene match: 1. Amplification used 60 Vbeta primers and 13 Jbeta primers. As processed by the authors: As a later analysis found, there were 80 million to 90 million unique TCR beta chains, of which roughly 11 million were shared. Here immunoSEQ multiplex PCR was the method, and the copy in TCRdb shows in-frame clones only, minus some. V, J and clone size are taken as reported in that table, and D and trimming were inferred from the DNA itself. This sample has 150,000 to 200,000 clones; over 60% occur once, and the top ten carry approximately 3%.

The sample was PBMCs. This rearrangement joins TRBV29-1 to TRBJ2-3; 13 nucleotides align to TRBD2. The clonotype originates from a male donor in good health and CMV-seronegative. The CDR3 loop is CSGLAGGTDTQYF. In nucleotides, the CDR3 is TGCAGCGGACTAGCGGGGGGAACAGATACGCAGTATTTT.